This TCR beta chain originates from a study of CD8 T cells in ankylosing spondylitis. In its sample, this clonotype was seen many times. Generation of TCR beta libraries employed quantitative 5'-RACE incorporating molecular barcodes. TCRdb reprocessed the 5' RACE reads via MiXCR and lists one record per CDR3 protein. The sample lists some 140,000 distinct CDR3 sequences, 5.5% to 7.5% occurring once. This TCR was recovered from a female donor with ankylosing spondylitis or in good health (not recorded which). Sequencing input: blood, either unsorted or a sorted T cell fraction (not recorded which).

The CDR3 reads CASSLIGGYTGELFF. The CDR3 DNA is TGTGCCAGCAGCTTAATCGGGGGTTACACCGGGGAGCTGTTTTTT. This chain links TRBV7-2 with TRBJ2-2; possible D gene TRBD2, 6 bases. The CDR3 covers 15 residues. V was trimmed by 2 bases and J by 3 bases, leaving 10 bases between them. Germline lookup yields CDR1 SGHTA and CDR2 FQGNSA.